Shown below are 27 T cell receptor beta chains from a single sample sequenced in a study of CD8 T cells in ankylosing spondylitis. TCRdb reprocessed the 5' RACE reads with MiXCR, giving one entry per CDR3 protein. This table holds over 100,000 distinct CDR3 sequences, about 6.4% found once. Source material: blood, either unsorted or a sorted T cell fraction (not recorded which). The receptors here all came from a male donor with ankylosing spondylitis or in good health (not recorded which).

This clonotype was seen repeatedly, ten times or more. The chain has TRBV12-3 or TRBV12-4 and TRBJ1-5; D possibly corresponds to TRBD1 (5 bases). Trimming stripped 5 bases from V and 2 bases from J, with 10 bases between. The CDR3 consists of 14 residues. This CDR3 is CASSLRGRNQPQHF. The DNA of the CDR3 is TGTGCCAGCAGTCTCCGGGGCCGCAATCAGCCCCAGCATTTT.

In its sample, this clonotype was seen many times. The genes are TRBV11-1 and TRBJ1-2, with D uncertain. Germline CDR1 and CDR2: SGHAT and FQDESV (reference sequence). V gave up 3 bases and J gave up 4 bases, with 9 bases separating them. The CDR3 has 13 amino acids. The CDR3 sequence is CASSFGRLYGYTF. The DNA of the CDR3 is TGTGCCAGCAGCTTCGGACGGCTCTATGGCTACACCTTC.

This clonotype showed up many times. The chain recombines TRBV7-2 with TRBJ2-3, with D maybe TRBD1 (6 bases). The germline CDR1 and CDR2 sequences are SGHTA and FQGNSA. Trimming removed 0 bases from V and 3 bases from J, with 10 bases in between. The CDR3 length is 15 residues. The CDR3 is CASSLAAGDTDTQYF. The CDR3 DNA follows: TGTGCCAGCAGCTTAGCGGCAGGGGATACAGATACGCAGTATTTT.

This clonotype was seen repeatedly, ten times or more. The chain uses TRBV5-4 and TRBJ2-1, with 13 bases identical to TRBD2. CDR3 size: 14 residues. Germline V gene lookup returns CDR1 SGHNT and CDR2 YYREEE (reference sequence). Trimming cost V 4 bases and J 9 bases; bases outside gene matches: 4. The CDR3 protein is CASSIGTSGTEQFF. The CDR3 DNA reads TGTGCCAGCAGCATCGGGACTAGCGGGACTGAGCAGTTCTTC.

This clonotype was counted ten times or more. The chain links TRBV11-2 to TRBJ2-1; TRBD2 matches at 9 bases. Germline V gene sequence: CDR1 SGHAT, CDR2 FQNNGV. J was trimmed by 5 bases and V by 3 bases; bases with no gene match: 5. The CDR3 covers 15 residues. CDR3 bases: TGTGCCAGCAGCTTGACAGGCGGGGGGGACAATGAGCAGTTCTTC. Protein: CASSLTGGGDNEQFF.

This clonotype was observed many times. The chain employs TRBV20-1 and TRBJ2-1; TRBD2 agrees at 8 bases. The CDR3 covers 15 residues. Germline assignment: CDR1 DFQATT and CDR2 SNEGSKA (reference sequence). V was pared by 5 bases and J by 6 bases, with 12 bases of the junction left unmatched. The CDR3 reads CSAGRASGRSNEQFF. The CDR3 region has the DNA TGCAGTGCTGGACGGGCTAGCGGGCGGAGCAATGAGCAGTTCTTC.

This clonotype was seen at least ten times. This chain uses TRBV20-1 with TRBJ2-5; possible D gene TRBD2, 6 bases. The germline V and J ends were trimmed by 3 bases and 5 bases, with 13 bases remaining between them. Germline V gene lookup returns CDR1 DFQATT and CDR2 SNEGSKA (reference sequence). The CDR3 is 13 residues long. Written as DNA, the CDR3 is TGCAGTGCTAGTGACCAGCGGGCGGAGACCCAGTACTTC. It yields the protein CSASDQRAETQYF.

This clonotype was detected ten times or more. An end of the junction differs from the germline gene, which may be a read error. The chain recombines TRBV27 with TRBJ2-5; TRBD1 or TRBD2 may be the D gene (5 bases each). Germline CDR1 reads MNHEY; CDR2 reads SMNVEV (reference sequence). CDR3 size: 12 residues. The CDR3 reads CASSPTPGTPHF. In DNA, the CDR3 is TGTGCCAGCAGTCCTACTCCCGGGACGCCGCACTTC.

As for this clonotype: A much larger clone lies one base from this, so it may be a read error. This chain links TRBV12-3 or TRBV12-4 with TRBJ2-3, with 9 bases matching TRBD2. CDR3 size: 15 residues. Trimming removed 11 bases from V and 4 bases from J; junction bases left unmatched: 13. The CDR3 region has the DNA TGTGCCTGTAGGTCCTGGCGGGGGGGATCAGATACGCAGTATTTT. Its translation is CACRSWRGGSDTQYF.

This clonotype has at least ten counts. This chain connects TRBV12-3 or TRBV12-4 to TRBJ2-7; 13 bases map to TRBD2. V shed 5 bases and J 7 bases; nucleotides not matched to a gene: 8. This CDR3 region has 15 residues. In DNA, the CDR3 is TGTGCCAGCAGTCTCACCGGGACTAGCGGGATGGAGCAGTACTTC. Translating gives CASSLTGTSGMEQYF.

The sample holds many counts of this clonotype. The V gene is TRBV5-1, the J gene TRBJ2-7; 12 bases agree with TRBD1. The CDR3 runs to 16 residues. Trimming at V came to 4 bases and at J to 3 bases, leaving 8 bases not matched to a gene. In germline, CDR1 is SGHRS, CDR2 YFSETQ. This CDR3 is CASSTGTGGKNYEQYF. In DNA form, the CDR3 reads TGCGCCAGCAGCACCGGGACAGGGGGCAAGAACTACGAGCAGTACTTC.

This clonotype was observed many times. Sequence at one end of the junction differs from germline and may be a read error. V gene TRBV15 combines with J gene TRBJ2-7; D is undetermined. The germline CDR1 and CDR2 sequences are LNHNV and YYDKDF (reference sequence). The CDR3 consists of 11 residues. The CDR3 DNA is TGTGCCACCAGCAGAGAAGGTAGCTTCAACTTC. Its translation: CATSREGSFNF.

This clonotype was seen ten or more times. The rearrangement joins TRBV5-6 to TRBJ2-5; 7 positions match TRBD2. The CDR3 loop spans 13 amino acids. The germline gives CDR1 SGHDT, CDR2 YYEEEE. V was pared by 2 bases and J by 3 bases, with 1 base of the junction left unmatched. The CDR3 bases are TGTGCCAGCAGCTTCCTAGCGGAAGAGACCCAGTACTTC. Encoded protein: CASSFLAEETQYF.

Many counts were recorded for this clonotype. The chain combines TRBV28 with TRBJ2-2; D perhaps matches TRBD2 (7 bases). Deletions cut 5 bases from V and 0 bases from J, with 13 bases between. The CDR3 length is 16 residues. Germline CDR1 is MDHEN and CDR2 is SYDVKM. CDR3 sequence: CASSGSGGPNTGELFF. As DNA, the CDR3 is TGTGCCAGCAGTGGTTCCGGGGGGCCGAACACCGGGGAGCTGTTTTTT.

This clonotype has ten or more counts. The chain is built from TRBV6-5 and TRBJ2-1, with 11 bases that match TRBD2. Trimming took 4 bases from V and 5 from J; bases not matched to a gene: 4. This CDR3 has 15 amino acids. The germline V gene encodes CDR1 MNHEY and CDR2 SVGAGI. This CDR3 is CASSLAGGPNNEQFF. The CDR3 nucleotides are TGTGCCAGCAGTTTAGCGGGAGGGCCAAACAATGAGCAGTTCTTC.

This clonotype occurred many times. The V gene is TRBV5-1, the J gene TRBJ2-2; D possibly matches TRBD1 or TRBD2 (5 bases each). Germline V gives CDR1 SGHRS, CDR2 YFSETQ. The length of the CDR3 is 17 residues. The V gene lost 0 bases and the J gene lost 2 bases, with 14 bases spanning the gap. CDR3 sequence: CASSLDTSGHNTGELFF. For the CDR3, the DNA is TGCGCCAGCAGCTTGGATACCAGCGGACACAACACCGGGGAGCTGTTTTTT.

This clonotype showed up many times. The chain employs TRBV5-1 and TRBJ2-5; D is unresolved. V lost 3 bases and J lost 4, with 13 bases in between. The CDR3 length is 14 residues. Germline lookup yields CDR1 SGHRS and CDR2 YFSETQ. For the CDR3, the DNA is TGCGCCAGCAGCTCGAATACGGACGGAGAGACCCAGTACTTC. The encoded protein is CASSSNTDGETQYF.

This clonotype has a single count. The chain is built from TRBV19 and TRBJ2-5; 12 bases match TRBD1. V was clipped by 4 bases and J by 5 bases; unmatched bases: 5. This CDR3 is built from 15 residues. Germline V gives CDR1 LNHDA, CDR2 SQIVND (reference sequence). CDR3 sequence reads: CASSTSGTGGETQYF. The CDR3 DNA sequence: TGTGCCAGTAGTACGTCCGGGACAGGGGGCGAGACCCAGTACTTC.

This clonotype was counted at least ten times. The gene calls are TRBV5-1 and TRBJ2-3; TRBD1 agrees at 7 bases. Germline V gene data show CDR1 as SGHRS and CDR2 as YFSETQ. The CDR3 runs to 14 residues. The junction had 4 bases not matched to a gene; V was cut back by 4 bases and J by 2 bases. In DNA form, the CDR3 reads TGCGCCAGCAGCACCGGACAGGACACAGATACGCAGTATTTT. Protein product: CASSTGQDTDTQYF. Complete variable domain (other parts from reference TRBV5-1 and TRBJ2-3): KAGVTQTPRYLIKTRGQQVTLSCSPISGHRSVSWYQQTPGQGLQFLFEYFSETQRNKGNFPGRFSGRQFSNSRSEMNVSTLELGDSALYLCASSTGQDTDTQYFGPGTRLTVL.

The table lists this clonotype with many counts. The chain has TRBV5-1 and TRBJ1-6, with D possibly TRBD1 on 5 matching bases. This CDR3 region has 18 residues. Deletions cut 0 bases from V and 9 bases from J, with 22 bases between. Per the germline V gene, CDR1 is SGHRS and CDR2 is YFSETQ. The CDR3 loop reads CASSLAVGGSHNSSPLHF. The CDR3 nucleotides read TGCGCCAGCAGCTTGGCCGTCGGGGGGAGTCACAATAGTTCACCCCTCCACTTT.

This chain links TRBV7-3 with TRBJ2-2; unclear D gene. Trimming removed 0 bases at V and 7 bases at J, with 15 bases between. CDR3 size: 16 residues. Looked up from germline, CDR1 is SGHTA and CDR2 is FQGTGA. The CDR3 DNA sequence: TGTGCCAGCAGCTTAACGGGGAATAGAGGCGGCGGGGAGCTGTTTTTT. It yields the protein CASSLTGNRGGGELFF.

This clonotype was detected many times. The CDR3 bases are TGTGCCAGCAGCCCGTCCACCTACGAGCAGTACTTC. Translating it yields CASSPSTYEQYF. The rearrangement uses TRBV14 and TRBJ2-7; D is undetermined. Trimming removed 4 bases at V and 2 bases at J, with 6 bases between. The germline CDR1 and CDR2 sequences are SGHDN and FVKESK. The CDR3 is made up of 12 amino acids. Filled out from reference TRBV14 and TRBJ2-7, the complete variable domain reads EAGVTQFPSHSVIEKGQTVTLRCDPISGHDNLYWYRRVMGKEIKFLLHFVKESKQDESGMPNNRFLAERTGGTYSTLKVQPAELEDSGVYFCASSPSTYEQYFGPGTRLTVT.

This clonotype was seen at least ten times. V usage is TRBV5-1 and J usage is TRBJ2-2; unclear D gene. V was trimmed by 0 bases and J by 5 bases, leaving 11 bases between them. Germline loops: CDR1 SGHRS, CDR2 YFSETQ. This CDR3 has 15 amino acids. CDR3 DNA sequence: TGCGCCAGCAGCTTGGTATTGCTGACTACCGGGGAGCTGTTTTTT. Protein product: CASSLVLLTTGELFF. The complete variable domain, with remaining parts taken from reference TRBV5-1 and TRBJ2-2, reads KAGVTQTPRYLIKTRGQQVTLSCSPISGHRSVSWYQQTPGQGLQFLFEYFSETQRNKGNFPGRFSGRQFSNSRSEMNVSTLELGDSALYLCASSLVLLTTGELFFGEGSRLTVL.

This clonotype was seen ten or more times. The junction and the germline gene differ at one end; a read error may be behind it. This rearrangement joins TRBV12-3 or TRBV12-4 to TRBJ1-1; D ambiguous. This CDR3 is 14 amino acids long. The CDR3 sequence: CASSLALRNTEAFF. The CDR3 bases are TGTGCCAGCAGCTTAGCGCTTAGGAACACTGAAGCTTTCTTT.

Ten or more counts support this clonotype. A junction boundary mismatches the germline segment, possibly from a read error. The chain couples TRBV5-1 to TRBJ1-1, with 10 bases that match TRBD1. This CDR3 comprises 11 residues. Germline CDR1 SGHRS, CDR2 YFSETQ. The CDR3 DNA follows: TGCGCCAGCAGCTCCGACAGGGGGCCTGTCTTT. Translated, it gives CASSSDRGPVF.

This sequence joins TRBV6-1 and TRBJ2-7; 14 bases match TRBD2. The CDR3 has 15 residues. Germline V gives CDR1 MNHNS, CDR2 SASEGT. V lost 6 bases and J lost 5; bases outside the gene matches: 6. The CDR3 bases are TGTGCCAGCAGCCGGACTAGCGGGAGGATCCACGAGCAGTACTTC. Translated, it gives CASSRTSGRIHEQYF.

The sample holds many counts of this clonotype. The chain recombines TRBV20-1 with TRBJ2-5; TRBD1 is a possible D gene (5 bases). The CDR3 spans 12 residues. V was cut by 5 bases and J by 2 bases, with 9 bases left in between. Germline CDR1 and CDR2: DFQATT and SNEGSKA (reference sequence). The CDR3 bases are TGCAGTGCTCGACAGTCACAAGAGACCCAGTACTTC. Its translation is CSARQSQETQYF.